Shown below are 13 T cell receptor beta chains from a single sample sequenced in a study of T cells in Graves' hyperthyroidism and ophthalmopathy. TCR beta CDR3 sequences were amplified from RNA transcripts. The HTBI set primed first-round TCR CDR3 RT-PCR. TCRdb analysed the multiplex PCR reads with MiXCR anew, one entry per CDR3 protein. The sample consists of around 490,000 distinct CDR3 sequences, around 20% of them appearing once. Material for sequencing was blood. These receptors were taken from a middle-aged man with Graves' ophthalmopathy.

V usage is TRBV19 and J usage is TRBJ2-2; maybe TRBD1 (6 bases). CDR1 is LNHDA, CDR2 SQIVND, per germline (reference sequence). Trimming pared 6 bases from V and 2 bases from J, leaving 13 bases between. CDR3 length: 15 residues. Written as DNA, the CDR3 is TGTGCCAGTAGGCAGGGGACCGGTAACACCGGGGAGCTGTTTTTT. It specifies CASRQGTGNTGELFF.

This clonotype has more than one count but fewer than ten. The chain combines TRBV29-1 with TRBJ2-5; D is perhaps TRBD1 (6 bases). Germline CDR1 and CDR2: SQVTM and ANQGSEA. The germline V and J ends were trimmed by 6 bases and 0 bases, with 14 bases remaining between them. The CDR3 extends over 14 amino acids. DNA of the CDR3: TGCAGCGTGTTTGGGACAAAGTACCAAGAGACCCAGTACTTC. Its translation is CSVFGTKYQETQYF.

The V call is TRBV5-1, the J call TRBJ2-2; TRBD1 matches 8 bases. The trim removed 4 bases at V and 7 bases at J, leaving 6 bases unmatched. CDR1 is SGHRS and CDR2 is YFSETQ in the germline V gene. The CDR3 extends over 14 amino acids. CDR3 in amino acids: CASSQDRVNGELFF. CDR3 sequence (DNA): TGCGCCAGCAGCCAGGACAGGGTAAACGGGGAGCTGTTTTTT.

The V gene is TRBV2, the J gene TRBJ1-3; D might be TRBD1 (6 bases). The V end was cut by 3 bases, the J end by 0 bases, with 9 bases between. The CDR3 contains 15 residues. CDR1 is SNHLY and CDR2 is FYNNEI in the germline V gene. The CDR3 region is CASSEGGLSGNTIYF. CDR3 nucleotides: TGTGCCAGCAGTGAGGGGGGCCTCTCTGGAAACACCATATATTTT. Full variable domain (missing parts from reference TRBV2 and TRBJ1-3): EPEVTQTPSHQVTQMGQEVILRCVPISNHLYFYWYRQILGQKVEFLVSFYNNEISEKSEIFDDQFSVERPDGSNFTLKIRSTKLEDSAMYFCASSEGGLSGNTIYFGEGSWLTVV.

V is TRBV9 and J is TRBJ1-5, with D unresolved. With 4 bases removed from V and 4 bases from J, the gap between germline ends came to 12 bases. The CDR3 length is 14 residues. Germline V lookup: CDR1 SGDLS, CDR2 YYNGEE. The CDR3 loop reads CASSRADSNQPQHF. In DNA, the CDR3 is TGTGCCAGCAGCCGGGCAGACTCGAATCAGCCCCAGCATTTT.

This clonotype occurred many times. The chain is built from TRBV5-1 and TRBJ2-1; 7 bases match TRBD1. The germline gives CDR1 SGHRS, CDR2 YFSETQ. The CDR3 contains 15 residues. The junction had 7 bases not matched to a gene; V was cut back by 4 bases and J by 3 bases. CDR3 loop: CASSQPGQIYNEQFF. The CDR3 DNA reads as TGCGCCAGCAGCCAGCCGGGACAGATCTACAATGAGCAGTTCTTC.

The chain has TRBV29-1 and TRBJ2-5; D is perhaps TRBD1 or TRBD2 (5 bases each). V was pared by 6 bases and J by 1 base, with 12 bases between. Per the germline V gene, CDR1 is SQVTM and CDR2 is ANQGSEA. The CDR3 is 13 amino acids. CDR3 amino acids: CSVVRGPQETQYF. The CDR3 DNA sequence: TGCAGCGTGGTTCGGGGACCCCAAGAGACCCAGTACTTC.

The chain couples TRBV3-1 to TRBJ2-1, with 14 bases that match TRBD2. Germline lookup yields CDR1 LGHDT and CDR2 YNNKEL (reference sequence). The trim removed 4 bases at V and 7 bases at J, leaving 9 bases unmatched. This CDR3 has 17 residues. DNA for the CDR3: TGTGCCAGCAGCCTAACGGGACTAGCGGGGGAGGGTAATGAGCAGTTCTTC. Translating it yields CASSLTGLAGEGNEQFF.

The chain combines TRBV5-1 with TRBJ1-4, with TRBD1 matching over 7 bases. CDR3 size: 15 residues. Per the germline V gene, CDR1 is SGHRS and CDR2 is YFSETQ. V trimming: 3 bases; J trimming: 7 bases; junction bases outside the gene matches: 9. The DNA for the CDR3 is TGCGCCAGCAGCTCCCGACAGGGTAGGAGTGAAAAACTGTTTTTT. It yields the protein CASSSRQGRSEKLFF.

This clonotype occurred many times. The CDR3 region has the DNA TGTGCCAGCAGCTTAGGGGGACTACTTTACAATGAGCAGTTCTTC. Translation: CASSLGGLLYNEQFF. The chain uses TRBV7-8 and TRBJ2-1; 7 bases align to TRBD2. The CDR3 has 15 residues. V lost 1 base, J lost 4 bases, and 4 bases stayed unmatched. Germline V gene sequence: CDR1 SGHVS, CDR2 FQNEAQ.

This clonotype has ten or more counts. V usage is TRBV15 and J usage is TRBJ1-1, with unresolved D. The CDR3 contains 14 residues. With 1 base removed from V and 1 base from J, the gap between germline ends came to 7 bases. The V gene's germline CDR1 is LNHNV and CDR2 YYDKDF (reference sequence). CDR3 sequence reads: CATSRVRENTEAFF. The DNA for the CDR3 is TGTGCCACCAGCAGAGTGAGGGAGAACACTGAAGCTTTCTTT.

The table lists this clonotype with many counts. The chain joins TRBV12-3 or TRBV12-4 to TRBJ1-5; unclear D gene. V lost 2 bases and J lost 2, with 7 bases in between. CDR3 length equals 14 residues. CDR3 DNA sequence: TGTGCCAGCAGTTTACGGTGGGGCAATCAGCCCCAGCATTTT. It specifies CASSLRWGNQPQHF.

This clonotype showed up just a few times. The chain couples TRBV6-1 to TRBJ1-2, with D hard to call. The CDR3 covers 13 residues. The V end lost 7 bases, the J end lost 4 bases, and 13 bases lay between the germline ends. Germline CDR1 MNHNS, CDR2 SASEGT. CDR3 sequence reads: CASTFNSFYGYTF. The CDR3 DNA reads as TGTGCCAGCACCTTCAACAGCTTCTATGGCTACACCTTC.